The T cell receptor (beta chain) under discussion was sequenced for a study of blood T cells in healthy people across ages. V shed 3 bases and J 5 bases; nucleotides not matched to a gene: 4. The CDR3 sequence is 14 residues long. Germline V gives CDR1 DFQATT, CDR2 SNEGSKA (reference sequence). A second roughly 7 to 12 cycle PCR used barcoded and J-beta primers. Each cDNA molecule was tagged by a template-switch adaptor that had 12 random nucleotides. Each CDR3 protein gets one entry after TCRdb re-called the 5' RACE reads with MiXCR. The top ten hold about 6.3% of the sample, which has over 1,200,000 distinct CDR3 sequences, roughly 60% seen once. Donor samples were obtained from healthy Caucasian individuals from Russia, aged 6 to 90. Extraction yielded at least 5 micrograms of total RNA per sample.

The sequencing input was blood. The rearrangement uses TRBV20-1 and TRBJ1-6; 7 bases align to TRBD1. The sequence derives from a man in his late teens or twenties in good health. The CDR3 coding sequence is TGCAGTGCTAGGGTCGGGACAGATAATTCACCCCTCCACTTT. Amino acid sequence: CSARVGTDNSPLHF.